The 20 T cell receptor beta chains given below trace back to one sample, sequenced in a study of T cell changes during pregnancy in multiple sclerosis (dated by TCRdb to the late 2010s). Library creation used the immunoSEQ multiplex PCR assay. Held by TCRdb, this immuneACCESS table contains in-frame sequences only and omits some clones. Under half of the omission traces to an unresolved V gene where checked; the cause of the rest is unknown. The sample contains over 50,000 clones, approximately 90% of them found a single time. Of the sample, approximately 0.4% falls within the top ten clones. Specimen: CD4+ T cells from peripheral blood mononuclear cells, collected in the third trimester of pregnancy. These receptors all stem from a female donor with multiple sclerosis, enrolled in a pregnancy study.

The V call is TRBV11-2, the J call TRBJ2-7; 7 nucleotides line up with TRBD2. V trimming: 1 base; J trimming: 2 bases; junction bases outside the gene matches: 8. Germline V gene data show CDR1 as SGHAT and CDR2 as FQNNGV. The CDR3 consists of 16 residues. The CDR3 DNA reads as TGTGCCAGCAGCTTAGGGCCTGCGGGAGCGCCCTACGAGCAGTACTTC. Its protein is CASSLGPAGAPYEQYF.

The chain employs TRBV2 and TRBJ2-6; D ambiguous. Trimming stripped 1 base from V and 1 base from J, with 5 bases between. This CDR3 is built from 15 residues. CDR1 SNHLY and CDR2 FYNNEI come from the germline V gene. The CDR3 spells CASSEELSGANVLTF. The CDR3 nucleotides are TGTGCCAGCAGTGAAGAGCTTTCTGGGGCCAACGTCCTGACTTTC.

The chain employs TRBV7-2 and TRBJ2-7, with D perhaps TRBD2 (6 bases). Trimming removed 4 bases from V and 1 base from J, with 11 bases in between. CDR1 and CDR2 from the germline V gene are SGHTA and FQGNSA. The CDR3 has 14 amino acids. Written as DNA, the CDR3 is TGTGCCAGCAGCTCTCGGGACTGGTCCTACGAGCAGTACTTC. Its translation: CASSSRDWSYEQYF.

This chain links TRBV30 with TRBJ1-6, with 12 bases that match TRBD1. Trimming took 1 base from V and 3 from J; bases not matched to a gene: 4. Germline values: CDR1 GTSNPN, CDR2 SVGIG (reference sequence). The CDR3 extends over 17 amino acids. The CDR3 nucleotides are TGTGCCTGGAGTGGAGGGACAGGGGGCTTCTATAATTCACCCCTCCACTTT. Translating it yields CAWSGGTGGFYNSPLHF.

J is TRBJ2-5 and V is TRBV18; 11 bases are shared with TRBD2. The V and J ends lost 4 bases and 5 bases, in that order; junction bases with no gene match: 0. Germline V lookup: CDR1 KGHSH, CDR2 LQKENI. This CDR3 has 13 residues. The CDR3 DNA sequence: TGTGCCAGCTCACGACTAGCGGGGGAGACCCAGTACTTC. Translated, it gives CASSRLAGETQYF.

The gene calls are TRBV10-3 and TRBJ2-1, with 8 bases fitting TRBD2. V dropped 6 bases and J dropped 5; count of bases not matched to a gene: 6. The CDR3 covers 14 residues. In germline, CDR1 is ENHRY, CDR2 SYGVKD. The DNA for the CDR3 is TGTGCCATCAGGGGGACTAGTGGGAACAATGAGCAGTTCTTC. Protein: CAIRGTSGNNEQFF.

V and J are TRBV30 and TRBJ1-2, with TRBD1 identical over 10 bases. V shed 0 bases, J shed 6 bases, and the junction held 1 base outside the gene matches. Germline V gene lookup returns CDR1 GTSNPN and CDR2 SVGIG (reference sequence). There are 13 residues in the CDR3. Here the CDR3 DNA reads TGTGCCTGGAGTGTAGGGACAGGGGATGGCTACACCTTC. The encoded protein is CAWSVGTGDGYTF.

This clone showed up just once. The CDR3 reads CASSISQGQGYTF. The CDR3 DNA is TGTGCCAGCAGCATTTCCCAGGGGCAGGGCTACACCTTC. V usage is TRBV7-3 and J usage is TRBJ1-2, with D tentatively TRBD1 (6 bases). Germline CDR1 SGHTA, CDR2 FQGTGA. Trimming shortened V by 5 bases and J by 8 bases, and 15 bases separated the two germline ends. The CDR3 is 13 residues long. The complete variable domain, with remaining parts taken from reference TRBV7-3 and TRBJ1-2, reads GAGVSQTPSNKVTEKGKYVELRCDPISGHTALYWYRQSLGQGPEFLIYFQGTGAADDSGLPNDRFFAVRPEGSVSTLKIQRTERGDSAVYLCASSISQGQGYTFGSGTRLTVV.

The chain carries TRBV2 and TRBJ1-2; the match to TRBD1 covers 9 bases. CDR1 is SNHLY, CDR2 FYNNEI, per germline. J was trimmed by 7 bases and V by 4 bases; bases with no gene match: 13. This CDR3 spans 16 amino acids. The CDR3 loop is CASSVGPGQGMRGYTF. In nucleotides, the CDR3 is TGTGCCAGCAGTGTGGGCCCTGGACAGGGGATGCGTGGCTACACCTTC. Filled out from reference TRBV2 and TRBJ1-2, the complete variable domain reads EPEVTQTPSHQVTQMGQEVILRCVPISNHLYFYWYRQILGQKVEFLVSFYNNEISEKSEIFDDQFSVERPDGSNFTLKIRSTKLEDSAMYFCASSVGPGQGMRGYTFGSGTRLTVV.

The CDR3 coding sequence is TGTGCCTGGAACAGGGGGCAGAACACCGGGGAGCTGTTTTTT. Amino acids: CAWNRGQNTGELFF. V and J are TRBV30 and TRBJ2-2; 9 nucleotides agree with TRBD1. CDR3 length: 14 amino acids. Germline values: CDR1 GTSNPN, CDR2 SVGIG (reference sequence). V dropped 4 bases and J dropped 1; count of bases not matched to a gene: 1.

The rearrangement joins TRBV27 to TRBJ2-1; D is perhaps TRBD2 (6 bases). CDR3 length: 16 residues. V lost 4 bases to trimming and J lost 3 bases, with 16 bases between them. Germline V gives CDR1 MNHEY, CDR2 SMNVEV (reference sequence). In nucleotides, the CDR3 is TGTGCCAGCAGTTCCCTCGGGGGACCTAACTACAATGAGCAGTTCTTC. Protein sequence: CASSSLGGPNYNEQFF.

The V call is TRBV2, the J call TRBJ2-1, with a weak D call TRBD2 (5 bases). V shed 7 bases and J shed 8 bases, with 12 bases lying between them. Germline CDR1 is SNHLY and CDR2 is FYNNEI. This CDR3 region has 12 residues. The CDR3 DNA follows: TGTGCCAGCACCGAAACTAGATATGAGCAGTTCTTC. Translation: CASTETRYEQFF.

The chain combines TRBV5-1 with TRBJ2-3, with 8 bases lining up with TRBD2. The CDR3 totals 17 residues. The ends lost 3 bases at V and 0 bases at J; junction bases unmatched: 9. CDR1 is SGHRS and CDR2 is YFSETQ in the germline V gene. The CDR3 nucleotides read TGCGCCAGCAGCTCCCGCCCGAGGACTAGCAGCACAGATACGCAGTATTTT. Translated: CASSSRPRTSSTDTQYF.

This chain joins TRBV19 and TRBJ2-2; 13 positions agree with TRBD2. The CDR3 covers 16 residues. The germline V gene has CDR1 LNHDA and CDR2 SQIVND (reference sequence). The ends lost 5 bases at V and 4 bases at J; junction bases unmatched: 4. CDR3 DNA: TGTGCCAGTAGTTCCGGGACTAGCGGGACCACCGGGGAGCTGTTTTTT. As protein: CASSSGTSGTTGELFF.

V and J are TRBV27 and TRBJ2-7; 8 positions agree with TRBD1. There are 13 residues in the CDR3. CDR1 is MNHEY and CDR2 is SMNVEV in the germline V gene (reference sequence). The J segment lost 3 bases and the V segment lost 6 bases, leaving 4 bases of the junction unmatched. The CDR3, as DNA: TGTGCCAGCAGAAGACAGGGGAGCTACGAGCAGTACTTC. This codes for CASRRQGSYEQYF.

This chain joins TRBV2 and TRBJ1-1, with D perhaps TRBD1 (6 bases). Trimming left V 0 bases short and J 6 bases short, with 14 bases between. The CDR3 contains 15 residues. Per the germline V gene, CDR1 is SNHLY and CDR2 is FYNNEI. CDR3 DNA: TGTGCCAGCAGTGAAGCGCGAAGGGGGGGGGCTGAAGCTTTCTTT. It specifies CASSEARRGGAEAFF.

This clone came up once. The chain employs TRBV7-9 and TRBJ1-1; a weak D match, TRBD1 (6 bases). The CDR3 totals 15 residues. V was clipped by 3 bases and J by 6 bases, with 17 bases between them. In germline, CDR1 is SEHNR, CDR2 FQNEAQ (reference sequence). For the CDR3, the DNA is TGTGCCAGCAGCTTGGAGACAGGTCTTAGCGCTGAAGCTTTCTTT. Translating it yields CASSLETGLSAEAFF.

In regard to this clone: The junction departs from the called germline gene at one end, perhaps through a read error. This rearrangement joins TRBV10-3 to TRBJ1-5; 12 positions agree with TRBD1. CDR3 length equals 16 residues. Germline CDR1 reads ENHRY; CDR2 reads SYGVKD. The DNA of the CDR3 is TGTGCCAGCAGTCCGGGACAGGGGGCTGGCAATCAGCCCCAGCATTTT. This encodes CASSPGQGAGNQPQHF.

The chain uses TRBV19 and TRBJ1-2; D might be TRBD1 (6 bases). CDR1 is LNHDA and CDR2 is SQIVND in the germline V gene (reference sequence). Trimming cost V 8 bases and J 0 bases, with 22 bases left between them. This CDR3 has 17 amino acids. The CDR3 sequence: CASSPSQGPASNYGYTF. The DNA for the CDR3 is TGTGCCAGTTCCCCCTCCCAGGGGCCTGCCTCTAACTATGGCTACACCTTC.

The genes are TRBV15 and TRBJ2-3; 7 bases line up with TRBD1. Germline assignment: CDR1 LNHNV and CDR2 YYDKDF (reference sequence). With V trimmed by 0 bases and J by 1 base, 1 base remained unmatched. There are 15 residues in the CDR3. The CDR3 DNA is TGTGCCACCAGCAGAGATCAGGGGGGCACAGATACGCAGTATTTT. It encodes CATSRDQGGTDTQYF.